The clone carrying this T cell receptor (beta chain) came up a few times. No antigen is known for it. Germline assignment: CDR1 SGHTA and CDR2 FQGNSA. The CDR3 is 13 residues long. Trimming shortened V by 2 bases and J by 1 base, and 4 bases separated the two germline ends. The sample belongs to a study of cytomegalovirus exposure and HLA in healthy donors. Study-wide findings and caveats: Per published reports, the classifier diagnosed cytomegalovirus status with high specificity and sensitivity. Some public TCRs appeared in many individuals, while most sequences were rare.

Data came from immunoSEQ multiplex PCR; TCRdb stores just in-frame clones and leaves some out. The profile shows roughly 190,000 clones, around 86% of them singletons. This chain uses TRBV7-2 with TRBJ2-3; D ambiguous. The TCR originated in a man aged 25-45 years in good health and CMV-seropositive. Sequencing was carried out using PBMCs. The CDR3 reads CASSLPGTDTQYF. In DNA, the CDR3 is TGTGCCAGCAGCTTACCAGGCACAGATACGCAGTATTTT.